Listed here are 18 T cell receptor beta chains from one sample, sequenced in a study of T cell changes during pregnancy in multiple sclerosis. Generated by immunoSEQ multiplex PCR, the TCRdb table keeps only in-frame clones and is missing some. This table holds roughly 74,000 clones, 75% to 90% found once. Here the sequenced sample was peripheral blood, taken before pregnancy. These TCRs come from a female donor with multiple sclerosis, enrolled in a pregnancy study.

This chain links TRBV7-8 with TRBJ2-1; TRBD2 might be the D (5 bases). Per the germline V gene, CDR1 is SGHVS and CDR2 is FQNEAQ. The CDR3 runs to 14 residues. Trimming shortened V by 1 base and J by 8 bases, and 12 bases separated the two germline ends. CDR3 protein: CASSLVGLADEQFF. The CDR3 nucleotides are TGTGCCAGCAGCTTAGTAGGACTGGCGGATGAGCAGTTCTTC.

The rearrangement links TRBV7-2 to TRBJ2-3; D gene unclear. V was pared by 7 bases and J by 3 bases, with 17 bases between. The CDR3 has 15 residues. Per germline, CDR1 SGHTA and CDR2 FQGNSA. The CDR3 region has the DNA TGTGCCAGCACCACGGGTTACCTCCGGACAGATACGCAGTATTTT. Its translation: CASTTGYLRTDTQYF.

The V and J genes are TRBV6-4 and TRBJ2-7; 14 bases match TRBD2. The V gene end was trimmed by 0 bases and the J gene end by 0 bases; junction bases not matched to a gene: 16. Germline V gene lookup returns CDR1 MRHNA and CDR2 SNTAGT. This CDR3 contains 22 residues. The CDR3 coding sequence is TGTGCCAGCAGTGACTCGTGGCCCGGGACTAGCGGGAGTTGGGAAAGCTCCTACGAGCAGTACTTC. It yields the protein CASSDSWPGTSGSWESSYEQYF.

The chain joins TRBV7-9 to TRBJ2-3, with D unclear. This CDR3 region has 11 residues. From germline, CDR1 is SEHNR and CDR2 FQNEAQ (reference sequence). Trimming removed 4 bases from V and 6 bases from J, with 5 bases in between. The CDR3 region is CASSSRDTQYF. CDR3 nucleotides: TGTGCCAGCAGCTCCCGGGATACGCAGTATTTT.

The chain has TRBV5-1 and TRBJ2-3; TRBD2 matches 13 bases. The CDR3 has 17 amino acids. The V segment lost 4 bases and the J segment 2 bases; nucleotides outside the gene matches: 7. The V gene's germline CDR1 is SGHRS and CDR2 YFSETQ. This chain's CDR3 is CASSPLTSGGYTDTQYF. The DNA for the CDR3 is TGCGCCAGCAGCCCACTGACTAGCGGGGGGTACACAGATACGCAGTATTTT.

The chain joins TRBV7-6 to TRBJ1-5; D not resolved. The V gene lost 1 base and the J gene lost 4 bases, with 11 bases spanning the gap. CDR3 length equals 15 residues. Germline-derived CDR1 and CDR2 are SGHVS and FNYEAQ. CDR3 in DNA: TGTGCCAGCAGCTTAGGAGGGTTGGGGAATCAGCCCCAGCATTTT. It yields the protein CASSLGGLGNQPQHF.

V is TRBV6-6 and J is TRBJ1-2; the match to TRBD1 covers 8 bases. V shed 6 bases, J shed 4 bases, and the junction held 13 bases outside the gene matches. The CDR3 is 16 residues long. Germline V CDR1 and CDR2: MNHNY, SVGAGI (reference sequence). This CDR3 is CASSKGQGPTSYGYTF. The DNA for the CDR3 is TGTGCCAGCAGCAAAGGACAGGGCCCCACCTCCTATGGCTACACCTTC.

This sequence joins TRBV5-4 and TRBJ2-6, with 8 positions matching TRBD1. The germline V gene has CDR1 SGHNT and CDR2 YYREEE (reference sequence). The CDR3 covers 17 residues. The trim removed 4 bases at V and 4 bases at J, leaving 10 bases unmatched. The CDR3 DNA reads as TGTGCCAGCAGCCGGGACCCGACAGGGGAAGGGGCCAACGTCCTGACTTTC. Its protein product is CASSRDPTGEGANVLTF.

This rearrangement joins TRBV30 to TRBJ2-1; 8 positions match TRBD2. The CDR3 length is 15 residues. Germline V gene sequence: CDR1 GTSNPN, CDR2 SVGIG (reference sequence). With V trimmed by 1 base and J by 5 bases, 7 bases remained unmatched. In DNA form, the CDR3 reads TGTGCCTGGAGTGAGTCGAGCGGGAGCCACAATGAGCAGTTCTTC. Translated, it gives CAWSESSGSHNEQFF.

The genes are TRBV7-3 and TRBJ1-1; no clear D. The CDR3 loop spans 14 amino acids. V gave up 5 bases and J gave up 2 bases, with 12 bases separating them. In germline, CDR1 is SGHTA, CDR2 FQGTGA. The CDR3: CASSPGEDNTEAFF. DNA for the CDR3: TGTGCCAGCAGCCCCGGGGAAGATAACACTGAAGCTTTCTTT. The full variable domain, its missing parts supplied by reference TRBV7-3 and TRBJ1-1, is GAGVSQTPSNKVTEKGKYVELRCDPISGHTALYWYRQSLGQGPEFLIYFQGTGAADDSGLPNDRFFAVRPEGSVSTLKIQRTERGDSAVYLCASSPGEDNTEAFFGQGTRLTVV.

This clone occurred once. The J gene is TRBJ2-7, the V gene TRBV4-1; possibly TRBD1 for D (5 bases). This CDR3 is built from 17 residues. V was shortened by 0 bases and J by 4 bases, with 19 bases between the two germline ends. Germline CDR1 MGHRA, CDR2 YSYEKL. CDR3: CASSQDWGEGMGYEQYF. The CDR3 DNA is TGCGCCAGCAGCCAAGATTGGGGCGAAGGCATGGGTTACGAGCAGTACTTC.

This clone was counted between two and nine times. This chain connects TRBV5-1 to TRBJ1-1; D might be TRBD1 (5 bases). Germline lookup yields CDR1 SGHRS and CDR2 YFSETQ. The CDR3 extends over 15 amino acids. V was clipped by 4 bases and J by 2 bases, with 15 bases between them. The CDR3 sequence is CASSPGEWSNTEAFF. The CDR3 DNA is TGCGCCAGCAGCCCGGGGGAATGGAGCAACACTGAAGCTTTCTTT.

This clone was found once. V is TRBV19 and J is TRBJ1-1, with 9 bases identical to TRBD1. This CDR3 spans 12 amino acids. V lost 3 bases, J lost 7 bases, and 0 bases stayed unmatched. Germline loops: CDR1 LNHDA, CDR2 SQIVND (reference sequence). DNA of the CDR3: TGTGCCAGTAGTATGGACAGGGGTGAAGCTTTCTTT. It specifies CASSMDRGEAFF.

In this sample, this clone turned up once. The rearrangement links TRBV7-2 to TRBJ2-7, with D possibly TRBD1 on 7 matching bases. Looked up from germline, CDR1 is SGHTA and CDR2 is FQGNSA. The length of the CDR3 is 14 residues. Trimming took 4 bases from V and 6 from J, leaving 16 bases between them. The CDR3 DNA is TGTGCCAGCAGCTCAAGGGGGCCCGGGGGCGAGCAGTACTTC. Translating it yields CASSSRGPGGEQYF.

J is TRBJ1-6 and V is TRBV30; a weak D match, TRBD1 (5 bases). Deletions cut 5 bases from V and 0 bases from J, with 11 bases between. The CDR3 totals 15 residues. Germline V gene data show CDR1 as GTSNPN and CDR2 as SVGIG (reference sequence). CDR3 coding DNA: TGTGCCTGGGATGACAGTAGCTCCTATAATTCACCCCTCCACTTT. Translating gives CAWDDSSSYNSPLHF. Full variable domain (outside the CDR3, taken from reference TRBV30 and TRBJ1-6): SQTIHQWPATLVQPVGSPLSLECTVEGTSNPNLYWYRQAAGRGLQLLFYSVGIGQISSEVPQNLSASRPQDRQFILSSKKLLLSDSGFYLCAWDDSSSYNSPLHFGNGTRLTVT.

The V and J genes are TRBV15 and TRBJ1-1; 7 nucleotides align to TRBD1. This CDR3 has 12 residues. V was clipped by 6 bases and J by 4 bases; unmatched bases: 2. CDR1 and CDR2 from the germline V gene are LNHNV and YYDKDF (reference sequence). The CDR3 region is CATRGDSTEAFF. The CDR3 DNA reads TGTGCCACCAGAGGGGACAGCACTGAAGCTTTCTTT.

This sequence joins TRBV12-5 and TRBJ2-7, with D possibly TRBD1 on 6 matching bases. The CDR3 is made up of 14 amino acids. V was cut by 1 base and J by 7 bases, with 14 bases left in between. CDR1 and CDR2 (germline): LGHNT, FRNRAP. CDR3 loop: CASGLGRTAREQYF. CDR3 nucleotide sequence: TGTGCTAGTGGTTTGGGAAGGACAGCCAGGGAGCAGTACTTC.

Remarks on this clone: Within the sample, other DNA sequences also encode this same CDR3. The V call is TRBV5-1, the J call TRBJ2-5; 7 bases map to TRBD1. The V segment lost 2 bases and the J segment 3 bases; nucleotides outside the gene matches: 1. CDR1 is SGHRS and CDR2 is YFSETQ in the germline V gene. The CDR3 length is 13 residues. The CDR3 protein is CASSLGGEETQYF. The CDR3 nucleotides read TGCGCCAGCAGCTTAGGGGGCGAAGAGACCCAGTACTTC.